The source of this T cell receptor beta chain is a study of cytomegalovirus exposure and HLA in healthy donors. As for the study in general: It was reported in a later analysis that the same platform had been used for the 120 or so validation repertoires as for the roughly 650 first-cohort repertoires.

Germline V CDR1 and CDR2: SGHVS, FQNEAQ. Unmatched junction bases numbered 3, after V lost 5 bases and J lost 3 bases. CDR3 length equals 13 residues. The method was immunoSEQ multiplex PCR; TCRdb's version includes in-frame clones alone and lacks a portion of them. The repertoire includes some 110,000 clones, more than 85% of them detected once, and approximately 4% sits in the top ten. To note about this clone: The antigen is unknown.

Findings of the study overall: As was reported, the classifier diagnosed cytomegalovirus status with high specificity and sensitivity.

The receptor's source is a woman between 18 and 29 years old in good health and CMV-seropositive. Input material: PBMCs. This rearrangement joins TRBV7-8 to TRBJ1-2, with 7 positions matching TRBD1. The CDR3 protein is CASSPTGDYGYTF. The DNA of the CDR3 is TGTGCCAGCAGCCCTACAGGGGACTATGGCTACACCTTC.